This T cell receptor beta chain originates from a study of blood T cell repertoires in COVID-19. The authors' processing: Amplification from reference gene primers served as the basis for estimated nucleated cell counts. Assay: immunoSEQ multiplex PCR; the TCRdb copy retains only in-frame clones and omits some. V, J and clone size derive from that table, while D and trimming were established from the DNA sequence. This sample has about 250,000 clones; approximately 90% occur once, and the top ten carry roughly 6%. The sequence came from a woman in her 30s with COVID-19, enrolled during active disease. What was sequenced was peripheral blood.

CDR3 sequence reads: CASSPIRGGRQPQHF. In DNA form, the CDR3 reads TGTGCCAGCAGCCCGATCAGGGGTGGGCGTCAGCCCCAGCATTTT. This rearrangement joins TRBV7-9 to TRBJ1-5; D might be TRBD1 (6 bases). The CDR3 extends over 15 amino acids. V lost 5 bases and J 6 bases, leaving 17 bases between the germline ends. Germline CDR1 reads SEHNR; CDR2 reads FQNEAQ (reference sequence).